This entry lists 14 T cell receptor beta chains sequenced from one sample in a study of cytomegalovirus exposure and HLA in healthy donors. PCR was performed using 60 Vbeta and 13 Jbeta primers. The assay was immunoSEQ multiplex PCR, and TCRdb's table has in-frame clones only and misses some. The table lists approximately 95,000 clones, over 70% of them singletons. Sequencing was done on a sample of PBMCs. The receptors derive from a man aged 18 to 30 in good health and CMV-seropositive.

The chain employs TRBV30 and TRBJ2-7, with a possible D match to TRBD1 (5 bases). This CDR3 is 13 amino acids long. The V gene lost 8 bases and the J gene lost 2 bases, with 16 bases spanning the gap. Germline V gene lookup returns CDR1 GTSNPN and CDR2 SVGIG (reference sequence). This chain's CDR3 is CAQMGQRAYEQYF. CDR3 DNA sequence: TGTGCCCAGATGGGGCAGCGAGCCTACGAGCAGTACTTC.

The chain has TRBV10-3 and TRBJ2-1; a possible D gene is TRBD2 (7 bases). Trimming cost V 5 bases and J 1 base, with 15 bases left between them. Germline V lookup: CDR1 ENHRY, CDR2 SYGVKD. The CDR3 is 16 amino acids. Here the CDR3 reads CAISKNREGSYNEQFF. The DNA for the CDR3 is TGTGCCATCAGTAAAAACAGGGAGGGGTCCTACAATGAGCAGTTCTTC.

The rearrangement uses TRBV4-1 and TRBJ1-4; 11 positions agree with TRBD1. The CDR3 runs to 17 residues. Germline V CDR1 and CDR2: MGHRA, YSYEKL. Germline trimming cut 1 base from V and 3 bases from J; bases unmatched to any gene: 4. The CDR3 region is CASSQVGQGAANEKLFF. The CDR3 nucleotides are TGCGCCAGCAGCCAAGTCGGACAGGGGGCGGCTAATGAAAAACTGTTTTTT.

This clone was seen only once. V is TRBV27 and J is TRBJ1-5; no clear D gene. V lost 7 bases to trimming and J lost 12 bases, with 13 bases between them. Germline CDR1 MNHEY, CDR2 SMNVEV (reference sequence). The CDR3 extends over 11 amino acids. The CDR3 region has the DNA TGTGCCAGCACTTTTCCACTTATCCAGCATTTT. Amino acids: CASTFPLIQHF.

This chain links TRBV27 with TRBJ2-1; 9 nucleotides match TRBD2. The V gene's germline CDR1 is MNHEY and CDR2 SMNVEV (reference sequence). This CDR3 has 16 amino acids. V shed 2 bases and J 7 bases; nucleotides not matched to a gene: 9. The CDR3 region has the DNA TGTGCCAGCAGTTTAAGGGCTAGCGGGGATTTGAATGAGCAGTTCTTC. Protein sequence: CASSLRASGDLNEQFF.

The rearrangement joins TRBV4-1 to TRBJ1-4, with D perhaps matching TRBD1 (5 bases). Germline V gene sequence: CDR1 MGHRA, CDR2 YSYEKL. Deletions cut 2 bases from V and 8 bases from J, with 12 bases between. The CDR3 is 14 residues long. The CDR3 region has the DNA TGCGCCAGCAGCCAACAGGGAGGTGGGGAAAAACTGTTTTTT. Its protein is CASSQQGGGEKLFF.

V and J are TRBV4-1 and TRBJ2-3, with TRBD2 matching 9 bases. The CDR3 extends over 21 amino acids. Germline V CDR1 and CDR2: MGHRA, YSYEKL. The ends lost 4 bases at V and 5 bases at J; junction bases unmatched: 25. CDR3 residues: CASSPPTPMIAGVLGKDTQYF. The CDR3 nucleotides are TGCGCCAGCAGCCCTCCTACCCCGATGATAGCGGGGGTACTCGGGAAAGATACGCAGTATTTT.

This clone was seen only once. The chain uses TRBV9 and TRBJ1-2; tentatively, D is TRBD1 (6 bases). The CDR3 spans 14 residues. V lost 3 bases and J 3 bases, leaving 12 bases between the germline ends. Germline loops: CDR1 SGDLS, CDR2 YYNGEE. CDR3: CASSATGTYYGYTF. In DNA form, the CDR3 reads TGTGCCAGCAGCGCTACCGGGACATACTATGGCTACACCTTC.

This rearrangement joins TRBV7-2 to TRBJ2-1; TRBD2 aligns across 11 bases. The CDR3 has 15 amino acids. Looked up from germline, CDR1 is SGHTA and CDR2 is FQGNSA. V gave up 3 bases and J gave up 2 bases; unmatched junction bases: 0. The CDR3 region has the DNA TGTGCCAGCAGCTTTAGCGGGGGGGCCTACAATGAGCAGTTCTTC. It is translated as CASSFSGGAYNEQFF.

The CDR3 DNA follows: TGTGCCAGCAGTTTATGGGGACAGGTATACAATGAGCAGTTCTTC. Its translation is CASSLWGQVYNEQFF. The chain links TRBV28 to TRBJ2-1; 8 bases are a match to TRBD1. Germline CDR1 reads MDHEN; CDR2 reads SYDVKM. The V and J ends lost 0 bases and 4 bases, in that order; junction bases with no gene match: 2. The CDR3 contains 15 residues.

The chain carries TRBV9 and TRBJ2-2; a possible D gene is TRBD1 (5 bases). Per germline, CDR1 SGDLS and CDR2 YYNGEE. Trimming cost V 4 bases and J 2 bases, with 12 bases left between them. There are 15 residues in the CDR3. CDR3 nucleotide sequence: TGTGCCAGCAGCCCCCGACAGATTAACACCGGGGAGCTGTTTTTT. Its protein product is CASSPRQINTGELFF.

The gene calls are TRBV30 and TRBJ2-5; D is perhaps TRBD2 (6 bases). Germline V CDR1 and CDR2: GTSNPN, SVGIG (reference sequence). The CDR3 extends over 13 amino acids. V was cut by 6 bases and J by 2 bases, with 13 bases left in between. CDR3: CACNGAGQETQYF. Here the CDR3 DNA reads TGTGCCTGCAACGGGGCGGGACAAGAGACCCAGTACTTC.

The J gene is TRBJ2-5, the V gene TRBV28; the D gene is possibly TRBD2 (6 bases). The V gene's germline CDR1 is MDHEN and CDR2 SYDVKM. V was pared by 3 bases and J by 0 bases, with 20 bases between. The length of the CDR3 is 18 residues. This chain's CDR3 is CASSFPRRRRGNQETQYF. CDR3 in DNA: TGTGCCAGCAGTTTCCCCCGGAGGCGTCGGGGGAACCAAGAGACCCAGTACTTC.

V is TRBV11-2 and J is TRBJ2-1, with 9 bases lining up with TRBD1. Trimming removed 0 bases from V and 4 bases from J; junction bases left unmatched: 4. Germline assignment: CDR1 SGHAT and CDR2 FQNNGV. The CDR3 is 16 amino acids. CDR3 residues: CASSLDAGQGYNEQFF. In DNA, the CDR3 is TGTGCCAGCAGCTTAGATGCGGGACAGGGTTACAATGAGCAGTTCTTC. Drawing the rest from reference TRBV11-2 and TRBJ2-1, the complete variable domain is EAGVAQSPRYKIIEKRQSVAFWCNPISGHATLYWYQQILGQGPKLLIQFQNNGVVDDSQLPKDRFSAERLKGVDSTLKIQPAKLEDSAVYLCASSLDAGQGYNEQFFGPGTRLTVL.